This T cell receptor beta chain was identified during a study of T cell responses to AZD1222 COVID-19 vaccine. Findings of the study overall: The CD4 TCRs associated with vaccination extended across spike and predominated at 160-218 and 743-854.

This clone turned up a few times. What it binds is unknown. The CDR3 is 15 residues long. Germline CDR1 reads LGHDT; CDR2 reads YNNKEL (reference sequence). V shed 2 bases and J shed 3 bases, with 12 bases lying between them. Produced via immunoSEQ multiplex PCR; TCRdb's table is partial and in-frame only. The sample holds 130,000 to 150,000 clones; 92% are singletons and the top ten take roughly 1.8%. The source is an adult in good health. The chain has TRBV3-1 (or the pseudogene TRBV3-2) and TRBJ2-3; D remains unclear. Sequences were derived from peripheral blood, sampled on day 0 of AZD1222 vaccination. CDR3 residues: CASSQRPGWTDTQYF. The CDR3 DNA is TGTGCCAGCAGCCAACGCCCCGGGTGGACAGATACGCAGTATTTT.